Reported below is one T cell receptor (beta chain). Antigen specificity is unknown. Assay used: immunoSEQ multiplex PCR; TCRdb lists only in-frame clones, some missing. The repertoire has 30,000 to 35,000 clones, 66% of them found once; the top ten carry around 0.8%. The sample originates from a study of monozygotic twins with cystic fibrosis. Study-wide results and caveats: Low clonality (median around 0.0095) suggested a mostly naive repertoire. Co-twins had the most similar V usage for 13 of 16 pairs, J for 8.

CDR3 length equals 16 residues. V lost 0 bases and J lost 1, with 12 bases in between. Germline V gives CDR1 MNHNY, CDR2 SVGAGI (reference sequence). The sample consisted of blood. The TCR was taken from a girl between 5 and 17 years old with cystic fibrosis. This chain uses TRBV6-6 with TRBJ1-1; D perhaps matches TRBD1 (5 bases). The CDR3 DNA follows: TGTGCCAGCAGTTACTCGATTCAGGGACGGAACACTGAAGCTTTCTTT. It translates to CASSYSIQGRNTEAFF.